A single sample gave rise to the 28 T cell receptor beta chains below, sequenced in a study of shared clonotypes between healthy human individuals. Here immunoSEQ multiplex PCR was the method, and the copy in TCRdb shows in-frame clones only, minus some. The sample contains 1.4 million or so clones, about 98.5% of which appear only once. Sequenced input: naive CD4+ T cells sorted from blood. Specified subset: CD45RA+ positively selected. The receptors were sampled from a young man in good health.

In this sample, this clone turned up once. The J gene is TRBJ2-7, the V gene TRBV4-3; perhaps TRBD2 as D (6 bases). Per the germline V gene, CDR1 is LGHNA and CDR2 is YSLEER. V was cut by 0 bases and J by 0 bases, with 9 bases left in between. The CDR3 sequence is 15 residues long. The CDR3 sequence is CASSQDLTSSYEQYF. CDR3 sequence (DNA): TGCGCCAGCAGCCAAGATCTGACTAGCTCCTACGAGCAGTACTTC.

The chain uses TRBV9 and TRBJ2-3, with 13 bases matching TRBD2. CDR3 length: 16 residues. Germline V gene lookup returns CDR1 SGDLS and CDR2 YYNGEE. Trimming took 4 bases from V and 2 from J; bases not matched to a gene: 4. The CDR3 loop reads CASSKGLAGATDTQYF. CDR3 coding DNA: TGTGCCAGCAGCAAAGGACTAGCGGGGGCCACAGATACGCAGTATTTT.

The V gene is TRBV10-3, the J gene TRBJ2-1; 12 bases align to TRBD2. Germline lookup yields CDR1 ENHRY and CDR2 SYGVKD. The CDR3 runs 14 residues. J lost 5 bases, V lost 8 bases, and 4 bases had no gene match. CDR3 coding DNA: TGTGCCATCGGACGACTAGCGGGGGACAATGAGCAGTTCTTC. This encodes CAIGRLAGDNEQFF.

The V call is TRBV5-4, the J call TRBJ2-2; D not certain. The CDR3 spans 15 residues. CDR1 and CDR2 from the germline V gene are SGHNT and YYREEE (reference sequence). The germline V and J ends were trimmed by 4 bases and 5 bases, with 15 bases remaining between them. The CDR3 spells CASSPKLMSTGELFF. The CDR3 DNA follows: TGTGCCAGCAGCCCGAAACTCATGTCGACCGGGGAGCTGTTTTTT.

V usage is TRBV27 and J usage is TRBJ2-6; 9 nucleotides match TRBD1. The CDR3 extends over 18 amino acids. Germline assignment: CDR1 MNHEY and CDR2 SMNVEV (reference sequence). The V gene end was trimmed by 2 bases and the J gene end by 0 bases; junction bases not matched to a gene: 5. The CDR3 is CASSLQQGASSGANVLTF. The DNA of the CDR3 is TGTGCCAGCAGTTTACAACAGGGGGCGTCCTCTGGGGCCAACGTCCTGACTTTC.

The chain employs TRBV4-3 and TRBJ2-3; 15 nucleotides line up with TRBD2. The CDR3 runs to 16 residues. Per germline, CDR1 LGHNA and CDR2 YSLEER. J was trimmed by 4 bases and V by 1 base; bases with no gene match: 0. The CDR3 DNA follows: TGCGCCAGCAGCCAAGGGACTAGCGGGAGGGCAGATACGCAGTATTTT. Protein: CASSQGTSGRADTQYF.

The chain couples TRBV5-1 to TRBJ1-1; 7 bases fit TRBD1. This CDR3 is 15 amino acids long. Germline CDR1 is SGHRS and CDR2 is YFSETQ. The V gene end was trimmed by 4 bases and the J gene end by 3 bases; junction bases not matched to a gene: 9. This CDR3 is CASSPTADRYTEAFF. DNA for the CDR3: TGCGCCAGCAGCCCCACGGCGGACAGGTACACTGAAGCTTTCTTT.

This clone has a single count. The chain combines TRBV5-1 with TRBJ2-1; D possibly corresponds to TRBD2 (6 bases). Germline V gives CDR1 SGHRS, CDR2 YFSETQ. V was shortened by 0 bases and J by 5 bases, with 9 bases between the two germline ends. The CDR3 length is 14 residues. The CDR3 DNA sequence: TGCGCCAGCAGCTTGGCCGCGGGGAACAATGAGCAGTTCTTC. Translating gives CASSLAAGNNEQFF. Using reference TRBV5-1 and TRBJ2-1 for the parts outside the CDR3, the full variable domain is KAGVTQTPRYLIKTRGQQVTLSCSPISGHRSVSWYQQTPGQGLQFLFEYFSETQRNKGNFPGRFSGRQFSNSRSEMNVSTLELGDSALYLCASSLAAGNNEQFFGPGTRLTVL.

This chain joins TRBV4-2 and TRBJ1-1; D is undetermined. V was shortened by 2 bases and J by 0 bases, with 10 bases between the two germline ends. This CDR3 is 15 amino acids long. Germline values: CDR1 LGHNA, CDR2 YNFKEQ. CDR3 in DNA: TGTGCCAGCAGCCAACTGACGGGCATGAACACTGAAGCTTTCTTT. It codes for CASSQLTGMNTEAFF.

The genes are TRBV6-5 and TRBJ2-7; possible D gene TRBD2, 6 bases. Between the trimmed V and J ends, which lost 3 bases and 1 base, there was a span of 16 bases. CDR3 length: 16 residues. Germline V lookup: CDR1 MNHEY, CDR2 SVGAGI. The CDR3 DNA reads TGTGCCAGCAGTTATTTCGGGGGACGGACGTCCTACGAGCAGTACTTC. Protein sequence: CASSYFGGRTSYEQYF.

With regard to this clone: Other DNA sequences of this sample code for an identical CDR3. The V call is TRBV18, the J call TRBJ2-1; D remains ambiguous. The germline V and J ends were trimmed by 3 bases and 10 bases, with 7 bases remaining between them. Per germline, CDR1 KGHSH and CDR2 LQKENI. This CDR3 is 11 amino acids long. This CDR3 reads CASSPGYEQFF. DNA for the CDR3: TGTGCCAGCTCACCCGGTTACGAGCAGTTCTTC.

The gene calls are TRBV28 and TRBJ1-4; TRBD1 might be the D (5 bases). The CDR3 runs to 12 residues. Trimming shortened V by 7 bases and J by 5 bases, and 8 bases separated the two germline ends. CDR1 is MDHEN, CDR2 SYDVKM, per germline. Here the CDR3 reads CASTTANEKLFF. In DNA form, the CDR3 reads TGTGCCAGCACGACAGCAAATGAAAAACTGTTTTTT.

The rearrangement uses TRBV10-3 and TRBJ1-5; possibly TRBD1 for D (5 bases). The length of the CDR3 is 13 residues. Trimming left V 3 bases short and J 5 bases short, with 8 bases between. The V gene's germline CDR1 is ENHRY and CDR2 SYGVKD. CDR3 DNA sequence: TGTGCCATCAGTGAAGGGGATTATCAGCCCCAGCATTTT. This gives the protein CAISEGDYQPQHF.

This sequence joins TRBV9 and TRBJ2-5; possibly TRBD1 for D (6 bases). V was trimmed by 4 bases and J by 0 bases, leaving 16 bases between them. The CDR3 loop spans 16 amino acids. The germline gives CDR1 SGDLS, CDR2 YYNGEE. The CDR3 DNA reads TGTGCCAGCAGCAAACTCCGGGACACCTACCAAGAGACCCAGTACTTC. The encoded protein is CASSKLRDTYQETQYF.

This clone appeared once. This chain links TRBV2 with TRBJ2-5; D is ambiguous. Germline-derived CDR1 and CDR2 are SNHLY and FYNNEI. V was cut by 1 base and J by 4 bases, with 13 bases left in between. CDR3 length: 15 residues. The CDR3 sequence: CASSEELPAGETQYF. Here the CDR3 DNA reads TGTGCCAGCAGTGAAGAGCTGCCCGCTGGAGAGACCCAGTACTTC.

This sequence joins TRBV6-1 and TRBJ2-3, with TRBD2 identical over 12 bases. In germline, CDR1 is MNHNS, CDR2 SASEGT. The V and J ends lost 3 bases and 3 bases, in that order; junction bases with no gene match: 4. This CDR3 contains 16 residues. The CDR3 loop is CASSEGLAGGTDTQYF. For the CDR3, the DNA is TGTGCCAGCAGTGAGGGGCTAGCGGGAGGGACAGATACGCAGTATTTT.

In DNA form, the CDR3 reads TGCGCCAGCAGGGTGTTTACGGGTAGCACAGATACGCAGTATTTT. It specifies CASRVFTGSTDTQYF. This chain links TRBV5-1 with TRBJ2-3; D is unclear. The CDR3 covers 15 residues. CDR1 and CDR2 from the germline V gene are SGHRS and YFSETQ. The V end was cut by 5 bases, the J end by 0 bases, with 13 bases between.

This chain connects TRBV6-1 to TRBJ1-2; possibly TRBD1 for D (5 bases). This CDR3 is 15 amino acids long. Germline V gives CDR1 MNHNS, CDR2 SASEGT. V was clipped by 4 bases and J by 5 bases, with 17 bases between them. CDR3: CASSVTGTARYGYTF. CDR3 nucleotides: TGTGCCAGCAGTGTAACCGGGACCGCGCGTTATGGCTACACCTTC.

In the case of this clone: The same CDR3 is also encoded by other DNA sequences in this sample. This chain joins TRBV5-4 and TRBJ2-5; 10 bases align to TRBD2. Germline V lookup: CDR1 SGHNT, CDR2 YYREEE (reference sequence). V lost 0 bases and J lost 2; bases outside the gene matches: 1. CDR3 length: 15 residues. CDR3 nucleotides: TGTGCCAGCAGCTTGGGACTAGCGGGTCAAGAGACCCAGTACTTC. This gives the protein CASSLGLAGQETQYF.

The V call is TRBV25-1, the J call TRBJ1-4; D call uncertain. Germline V gives CDR1 MGHDK, CDR2 SYGVNS. The V end lost 2 bases, the J end lost 4 bases, and 8 bases lay between the germline ends. The CDR3 is made up of 14 amino acids. The CDR3 region is CASSELQDNEKLFF. The CDR3 DNA follows: TGTGCCAGCAGTGAACTACAAGATAATGAAAAACTGTTTTTT.

The chain has TRBV29-1 and TRBJ2-2; D remains ambiguous. Trimming shortened V by 8 bases and J by 4 bases, and 14 bases separated the two germline ends. Germline V gene sequence: CDR1 SQVTM, CDR2 ANQGSEA. The CDR3 covers 13 residues. DNA for the CDR3: TGCAGCTCTCAAGTCTGGGGCACCGGGGAGCTGTTTTTT. This gives the protein CSSQVWGTGELFF.

With respect to this clone: This sample also contains other DNA sequences that code for the same CDR3. The V and J genes are TRBV19 and TRBJ1-1; D not resolved. The CDR3 spans 13 residues. Germline loops: CDR1 LNHDA, CDR2 SQIVND (reference sequence). The V gene lost 2 bases and the J gene lost 1 base, with 5 bases spanning the gap. DNA for the CDR3: TGTGCCAGTAGTATATGGGGGAACACTGAAGCTTTCTTT. This codes for CASSIWGNTEAFF.

The V call is TRBV7-2, the J call TRBJ2-6; 7 nucleotides agree with TRBD1. The CDR3 consists of 16 residues. Germline V lookup: CDR1 SGHTA, CDR2 FQGNSA. With V trimmed by 1 base and J by 1 base, 1 base remained unmatched. CDR3 sequence reads: CASSLDRGSGANVLTF. CDR3 sequence (DNA): TGTGCCAGCAGCTTAGACAGGGGTTCTGGGGCCAACGTCCTGACTTTC.

The rearrangement links TRBV27 to TRBJ1-1; 7 nucleotides agree with TRBD1. Germline V gene lookup returns CDR1 MNHEY and CDR2 SMNVEV (reference sequence). This CDR3 comprises 13 residues. V shed 6 bases, J shed 3 bases, and the junction held 4 bases outside the gene matches. The CDR3 here is CASRRDSYTEAFF. As DNA, the CDR3 is TGTGCCAGCAGAAGGGACAGCTACACTGAAGCTTTCTTT.

The chain links TRBV19 to TRBJ1-3; no reliable D call. The ends were cut back, 6 bases at V and 0 bases at J, with 12 bases in the middle. From germline, CDR1 is LNHDA and CDR2 SQIVND (reference sequence). CDR3 size: 15 residues. The CDR3 region is CASSGISSSGNTIYF. The CDR3 coding sequence is TGTGCCAGTAGCGGTATATCTAGCTCTGGAAACACCATATATTTT.

The rearrangement links TRBV19 to TRBJ2-7, with TRBD1 matching 7 bases. Germline CDR1 LNHDA, CDR2 SQIVND (reference sequence). The CDR3 length is 13 residues. Unmatched junction bases numbered 10, after V lost 8 bases and J lost 6 bases. The CDR3 sequence is CASSSRTGGEQYF. In DNA, the CDR3 is TGTGCCAGTTCGTCTAGGACAGGAGGCGAGCAGTACTTC.

The chain recombines TRBV5-4 with TRBJ2-7, with 8 bases lining up with TRBD2. CDR1 and CDR2 from the germline V gene are SGHNT and YYREEE (reference sequence). V was pared by 4 bases and J by 2 bases, with 5 bases of the junction left unmatched. The CDR3 runs 14 residues. CDR3 in amino acids: CASSRIAGTYEQYF. Written as DNA, the CDR3 is TGTGCCAGCAGCCGGATAGCGGGAACCTACGAGCAGTACTTC. The full variable domain, its missing parts supplied by reference TRBV5-4 and TRBJ2-7, is ETGVTQSPTHLIKTRGQQVTLRCSSQSGHNTVSWYQQALGQGPQFIFQYYREEENGRGNFPPRFSGLQFPNYSSELNVNALELDDSALYLCASSRIAGTYEQYFGPGTRLTVT.

This rearrangement joins TRBV2 to TRBJ1-1; TRBD1 is a possible D gene (5 bases). There are 12 residues in the CDR3. V lost 8 bases and J lost 11, with 18 bases in between. Germline assignment: CDR1 SNHLY and CDR2 FYNNEI. The CDR3 nucleotides read TGTGCCAGCGCACTGGGACCCGAATTTGCTTTCTTT. This codes for CASALGPEFAFF.